The 15 T cell receptor beta chains given below trace back to one sample, sequenced in a study of blood T cell repertoires in COVID-19. Sequenced by immunoSEQ multiplex PCR; TCRdb stores in-frame clones only, minus some. The table records 40,000 or so clones, 80% to 90% of them present only once. The material sequenced was peripheral blood. Receptors were obtained from a human donor in a cohort sampled during active COVID-19.

This chain connects TRBV7-2 to TRBJ2-3; 12 nucleotides line up with TRBD2. The length of the CDR3 is 17 residues. Unmatched junction bases numbered 10, after V lost 5 bases and J lost 4 bases. Germline values: CDR1 SGHTA, CDR2 FQGNSA. CDR3 loop: CASSPPPGLAGADTQYF. In DNA, the CDR3 is TGTGCCAGCAGCCCACCACCGGGACTAGCGGGTGCAGATACGCAGTATTTT.

The rearrangement joins TRBV3-1 (or the pseudogene TRBV3-2) to TRBJ1-3; no clear D. CDR1 LGHDT and CDR2 YNNKEL come from the germline V gene (reference sequence). This CDR3 has 12 residues. With 6 bases removed from V and 1 base from J, the gap between germline ends came to 4 bases. CDR3: CASRESGNTIYF. Written as DNA, the CDR3 is TGTGCCAGCAGGGAGTCTGGAAACACCATATATTTT.

This rearrangement joins TRBV2 to TRBJ2-5; TRBD1 agrees at 11 bases. Germline trimming cut 6 bases from V and 1 base from J; bases unmatched to any gene: 4. Germline V gene sequence: CDR1 SNHLY, CDR2 FYNNEI. The CDR3 length is 15 residues. CDR3 DNA: TGTGCCAGCAGGGACAGGGGGCTTCCCCAAGAGACCCAGTACTTC. As protein: CASRDRGLPQETQYF.

This clone was found a few times. The chain couples TRBV18 to TRBJ1-2; 8 bases fit TRBD1. CDR3 length: 15 residues. The ends lost 3 bases at V and 4 bases at J; junction bases unmatched: 7. Germline V gene data show CDR1 as KGHSH and CDR2 as LQKENI. The CDR3 region is CASSPGTGPSYGYTF. CDR3 coding DNA: TGTGCCAGCTCACCTGGGACAGGTCCTAGCTATGGCTACACCTTC.

The gene calls are TRBV10-1 and TRBJ2-7; 13 bases agree with TRBD2. The CDR3 extends over 16 amino acids. The J segment lost 6 bases and the V segment lost 3 bases, leaving 8 bases of the junction unmatched. Germline V CDR1 and CDR2: WNHNN, SYGVQD (reference sequence). CDR3 in amino acids: CASSDGGLAGKTEQYF. CDR3 nucleotides: TGCGCCAGCAGTGACGGGGGACTAGCGGGGAAAACCGAGCAGTACTTC.

This rearrangement joins TRBV20-1 to TRBJ2-7, with 9 bases identical to TRBD1. Trimming took 3 bases from V and 2 from J; bases not matched to a gene: 8. Germline lookup yields CDR1 DFQATT and CDR2 SNEGSKA (reference sequence). The CDR3 has 15 amino acids. CDR3 sequence (DNA): TGCAGTGCTAGTCGGGGGACAGGGAGGGCCTACGAGCAGTACTTC. Protein product: CSASRGTGRAYEQYF.

This clone was detected a few times. The gene calls are TRBV2 and TRBJ2-5; D uncertain. V was shortened by 8 bases and J by 7 bases, with 14 bases between the two germline ends. The CDR3 covers 12 residues. Germline lookup yields CDR1 SNHLY and CDR2 FYNNEI. The DNA for the CDR3 is TGTGCCAGCGCGTGGATGCGCGGGACCCAGTACTTC. Translated, it gives CASAWMRGTQYF.

This chain links TRBV5-3 with TRBJ1-1; no clear D gene. TRBV5-3 is known as an ORF, though its function is uncertain. Trimming cost V 0 bases and J 0 bases, with 12 bases left between them. CDR3 length: 16 amino acids. In nucleotides, the CDR3 is TGTGCCAGAAGCTTGGTGGGCAACCGTCTGAACACTGAAGCTTTCTTT. As protein: CARSLVGNRLNTEAFF.

The rearrangement joins TRBV7-2 to TRBJ2-1; 10 bases agree with TRBD1. The CDR3 covers 15 residues. Germline CDR1 and CDR2: SGHTA and FQGNSA. The V and J ends lost 1 base and 5 bases, in that order; junction bases with no gene match: 2. CDR3 region: CASSLVGTGDNEQFF. In DNA form, the CDR3 reads TGTGCCAGCAGCTTAGTGGGGACAGGGGACAATGAGCAGTTCTTC.

The chain has TRBV5-1 and TRBJ1-1, with D unclear. V was trimmed by 0 bases and J by 5 bases, leaving 8 bases between them. The CDR3 totals 13 residues. CDR1 and CDR2 from the germline V gene are SGHRS and YFSETQ. DNA of the CDR3: TGCGCCAGCAGCTTGGGACATGAAACTGAAGCTTTCTTT. Translated, it gives CASSLGHETEAFF.

CDR3 nucleotides: TGTGCCAGCAGCCTAGCCCCCGGGGAGCTGTTTTTT. Its protein is CASSLAPGELFF. V gene TRBV6-5 combines with J gene TRBJ2-2; D may be TRBD2 (5 bases). The V end lost 6 bases, the J end lost 6 bases, and 8 bases lay between the germline ends. The CDR3 sequence is 12 residues long. Germline loops: CDR1 MNHEY, CDR2 SVGAGI.

The J gene is TRBJ1-2, the V gene TRBV7-8; TRBD1 matches at 9 bases. This CDR3 comprises 13 residues. Germline V lookup: CDR1 SGHVS, CDR2 FQNEAQ. J was trimmed by 7 bases and V by 5 bases; bases with no gene match: 5. CDR3 coding DNA: TGTGCCAGCAGCCCGGACAGGGGTGGTGGCTACACCTTC. It translates to CASSPDRGGGYTF.

The chain couples TRBV5-1 to TRBJ2-7; D possibly corresponds to TRBD2 (5 bases). The CDR3 extends over 14 amino acids. CDR1 is SGHRS and CDR2 is YFSETQ in the germline V gene. V was clipped by 4 bases and J by 3 bases, with 14 bases between them. CDR3 amino acids: CASSPADADYEQYF. For the CDR3, the DNA is TGCGCCAGCAGCCCAGCGGACGCAGACTACGAGCAGTACTTC.

V and J are TRBV2 and TRBJ2-3, with D possibly being TRBD1 (5 bases). This CDR3 has 13 residues. V lost 5 bases to trimming and J lost 3 bases, with 9 bases between them. The V gene's germline CDR1 is SNHLY and CDR2 FYNNEI. CDR3 residues: CASSWGQTDTQYF. The CDR3 DNA is TGTGCCAGCAGTTGGGGCCAGACAGATACGCAGTATTTT.

This chain connects TRBV7-3 to TRBJ2-2; a weak D match, TRBD2 (6 bases). The CDR3 runs to 14 residues. CDR1 SGHTA and CDR2 FQGTGA come from the germline V gene. Deletions cut 2 bases from V and 4 bases from J, with 8 bases between. CDR3 protein: CASSLSGVTGELFF. CDR3 in DNA: TGTGCCAGCAGCTTATCGGGGGTCACCGGGGAGCTGTTTTTT.